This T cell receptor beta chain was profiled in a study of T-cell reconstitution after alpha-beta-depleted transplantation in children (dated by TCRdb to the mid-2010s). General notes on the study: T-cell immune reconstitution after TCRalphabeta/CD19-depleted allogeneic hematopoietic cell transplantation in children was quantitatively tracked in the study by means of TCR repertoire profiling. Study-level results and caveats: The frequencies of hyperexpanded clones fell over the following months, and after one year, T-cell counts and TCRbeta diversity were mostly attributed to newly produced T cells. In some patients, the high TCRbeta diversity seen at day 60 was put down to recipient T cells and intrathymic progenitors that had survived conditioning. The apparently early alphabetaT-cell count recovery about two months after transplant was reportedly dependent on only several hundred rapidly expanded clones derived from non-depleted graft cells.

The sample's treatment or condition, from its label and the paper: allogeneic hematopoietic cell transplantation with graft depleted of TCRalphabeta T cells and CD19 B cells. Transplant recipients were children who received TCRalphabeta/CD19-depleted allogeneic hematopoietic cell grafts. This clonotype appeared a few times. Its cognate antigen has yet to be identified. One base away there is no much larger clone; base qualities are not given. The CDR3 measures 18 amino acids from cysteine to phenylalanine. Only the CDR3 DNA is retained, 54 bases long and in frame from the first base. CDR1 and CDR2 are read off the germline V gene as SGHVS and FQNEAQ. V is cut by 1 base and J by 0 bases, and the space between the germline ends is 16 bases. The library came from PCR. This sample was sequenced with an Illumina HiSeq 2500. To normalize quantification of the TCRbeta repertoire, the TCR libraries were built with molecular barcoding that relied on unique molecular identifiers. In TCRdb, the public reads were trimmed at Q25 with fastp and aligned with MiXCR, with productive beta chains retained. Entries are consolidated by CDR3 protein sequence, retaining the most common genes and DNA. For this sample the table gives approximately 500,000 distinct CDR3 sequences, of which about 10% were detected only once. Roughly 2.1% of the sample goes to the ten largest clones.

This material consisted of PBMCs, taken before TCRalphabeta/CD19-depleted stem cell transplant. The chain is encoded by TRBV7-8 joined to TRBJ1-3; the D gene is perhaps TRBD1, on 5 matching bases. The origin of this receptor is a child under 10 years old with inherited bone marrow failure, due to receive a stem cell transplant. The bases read TGTGCCAGCAGCTTAGAGTATGCGGGGGTAGACTCTGGAAACACCATATATTTT. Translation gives CASSLEYAGVDSGNTIYF.